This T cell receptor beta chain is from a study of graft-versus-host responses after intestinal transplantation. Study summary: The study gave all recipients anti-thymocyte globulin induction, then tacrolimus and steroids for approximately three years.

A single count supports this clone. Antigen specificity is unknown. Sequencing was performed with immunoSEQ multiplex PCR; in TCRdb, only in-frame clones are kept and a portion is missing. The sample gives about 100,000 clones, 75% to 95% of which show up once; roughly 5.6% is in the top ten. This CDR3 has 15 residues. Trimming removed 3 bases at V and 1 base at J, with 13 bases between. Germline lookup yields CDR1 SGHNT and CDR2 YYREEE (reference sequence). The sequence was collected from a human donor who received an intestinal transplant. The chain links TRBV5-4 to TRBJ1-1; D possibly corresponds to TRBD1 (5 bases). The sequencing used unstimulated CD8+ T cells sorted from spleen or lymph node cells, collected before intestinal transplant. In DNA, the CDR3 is TGTGCCAGCAGCTCAACGTGGGACGGGAACACTGAAGCTTTCTTT. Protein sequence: CASSSTWDGNTEAFF.